This T cell receptor (beta chain) was recovered during a study of blood T cell repertoires in COVID-19. Study in general: Donors in the United States, Italy and Spain gave samples during acute or convalescent COVID-19.

Method: immunoSEQ multiplex PCR; TCRdb's copy keeps in-frame clones and lacks some. The table records hundreds of thousands of clones, roughly 80% of them present only once. Germline-derived CDR1 and CDR2 are MGHRA and YSYEKL. The CDR3 totals 16 residues. V was pared by 1 base and J by 5 bases, with 4 bases of the junction left unmatched. This receptor was taken from a woman aged 70-85 years with acute or convalescent COVID-19. Sample: peripheral blood. The chain links TRBV4-1 to TRBJ2-5; TRBD2 matches 13 bases. CDR3 in DNA: TGCGCCAGCAGCCAAGGTGGACTAGCGGGGGTCGAGACCCAGTACTTC. Protein: CASSQGGLAGVETQYF.